The sample holds many counts of the clone carrying this T cell receptor (beta chain). The antigen is undetermined. The sample originates from a study of T-cell reconstitution after alpha-beta-depleted transplantation in children. Unique molecular identifiers were used to barcode this TCRbeta library. TCRdb passed the PCR reads through MiXCR, listing each CDR3 protein once. Here the sample spans around 94,000 distinct CDR3 sequences, less than 6% being singletons. V was trimmed by 5 bases and J by 6 bases, leaving 11 bases between them. The CDR3 is 12 residues long. Study-level findings and limits: Some patients' high day-60 TCRbeta diversity was attributed to recipient cells surviving conditioning. About two months after transplant, alpha-beta T cells reportedly came from several hundred expanded graft clones. Fresh T-cell production supplied most of the T-cell counts and diversity seen one year after transplant.

The sequence was collected from a female patient under 10 years old who had a stem cell transplant for Fanconi anemia, so the T cells may come from the graft donor. Material: PBMCs, mostly from graft donor cells, obtained 60 days after TCRalphabeta/CD19-depleted stem cell transplant. The chain couples TRBV12-3 or TRBV12-4 to TRBJ2-7, with D possibly TRBD1 on 6 matching bases. CDR3 bases: TGTGCCAGCAGTCAACAGGGTCGCGAGCAGTACTTC. Translated: CASSQQGREQYF.